One and the same sample provided the 27 T cell receptor beta chains below, sequenced in a study of T cell responses to AZD1222 COVID-19 vaccine. TCRdb's copy holds only in-frame clones and misses some; the assay was immunoSEQ multiplex PCR. The table has some 60,000 clones, more than 60% seen once. The sample was peripheral blood, taken 28 days after the second AZD1222 dose. The receptors stem from an adult who received the AZD1222 COVID-19 vaccine.

This chain joins TRBV12-3 or TRBV12-4 and TRBJ2-1, with D unresolved. CDR3 size: 12 residues. The V gene lost 5 bases and the J gene lost 9 bases, with 11 bases spanning the gap. The CDR3 is CASSPNWSEQFF. CDR3 sequence (DNA): TGTGCCAGCAGTCCAAATTGGAGTGAGCAGTTCTTC.

The chain is built from TRBV18 and TRBJ2-7, with 9 nucleotides matching TRBD1. CDR1 KGHSH and CDR2 LQKENI come from the germline V gene. J lost 2 bases, V lost 3 bases, and 5 bases had no gene match. CDR3 length equals 15 residues. The CDR3 DNA reads TGTGCCAGCTCACCCCCGGGACAGGGACCCTACGAGCAGTACTTC. It yields the protein CASSPPGQGPYEQYF. The full variable domain, rest sourced from reference TRBV18 and TRBJ2-7, is NAGVMQNPRHLVRRRGQEARLRCSPMKGHSHVYWYRQLPEEGLKFMVYLQKENIIDESGMPKERFSAEFPKEGPSILRIQQVVRGDSAAYFCASSPPGQGPYEQYFGPGTRLTVT.

The gene calls are TRBV28 and TRBJ1-2; D is perhaps TRBD1 (5 bases). Trimming removed 7 bases at V and 3 bases at J, with 15 bases between. This CDR3 is 14 amino acids long. The germline gives CDR1 MDHEN, CDR2 SYDVKM. The CDR3 here is CASIPGGEYYGYTF. The CDR3 DNA follows: TGTGCCAGCATCCCCGGAGGGGAATACTATGGCTACACCTTC.

This clone was detected a few times. The rearrangement links TRBV7-9 to TRBJ1-3, with D maybe TRBD1 (5 bases). V was pared by 5 bases and J by 0 bases, with 11 bases between. Germline CDR1 is SEHNR and CDR2 is FQNEAQ (reference sequence). The CDR3 spans 15 residues. CDR3 protein: CASSPGGNSGNTIYF. CDR3 coding DNA: TGTGCCAGCAGCCCTGGGGGGAACTCTGGAAACACCATATATTTT.

This clone was detected only a few times. The chain combines TRBV24-1 with TRBJ1-5; D unresolved. The CDR3 loop spans 12 amino acids. Between the trimmed V and J ends, which lost 4 bases and 11 bases, there was a span of 11 bases. The germline CDR1 and CDR2 sequences are KGHDR and SFDVKD. CDR3 coding DNA: TGTGCCACCAGTGAAGGCCTCGGGGCCCAGCATTTT. This encodes CATSEGLGAQHF.

The CDR3: CASSVVDRPIYEQYF. CDR3 bases: TGTGCCAGCAGCGTAGTTGACAGGCCGATCTACGAGCAGTACTTC. V gene TRBV9 combines with J gene TRBJ2-7, with a possible D match to TRBD1 (6 bases). Per the germline V gene, CDR1 is SGDLS and CDR2 is YYNGEE. The CDR3 contains 15 residues. V dropped 0 bases and J dropped 3 bases, with 13 bases sitting between them. The full variable domain, in which reference TRBV9 and TRBJ2-7 provide the parts outside the CDR3, is DSGVTQTPKHLITATGQRVTLRCSPRSGDLSVYWYQQSLDQGLQFLIQYYNGEERAKGNILERFSAQQFPDLHSELNLSSLELGDSALYFCASSVVDRPIYEQYFGPGTRLTVT.

The genes are TRBV19 and TRBJ2-5; a possible D gene is TRBD2 (5 bases). This CDR3 has 13 amino acids. Trimming stripped 5 bases from V and 1 base from J, with 8 bases between. CDR1 is LNHDA and CDR2 is SQIVND in the germline V gene (reference sequence). CDR3 loop: CASSPGIQETQYF. The CDR3, as DNA: TGTGCCAGTAGTCCCGGGATCCAAGAGACCCAGTACTTC. The full variable domain, with the rest looked up from reference TRBV19 and TRBJ2-5, is DGGITQSPKYLFRKEGQNVTLSCEQNLNHDAMYWYRQDPGQGLRLIYYSQIVNDFQKGDIAEGYSVSREKKESFPLTVTSAQKNPTAFYLCASSPGIQETQYFGPGTRLLVL.

The rearrangement joins TRBV6-5 to TRBJ2-3, with TRBD1 matching over 8 bases. This CDR3 has 16 amino acids. Germline V gives CDR1 MNHEY, CDR2 SVGAGI. The junction had 16 bases not matched to a gene; V was cut back by 4 bases and J by 10 bases. The CDR3, as DNA: TGTGCCAGCAGTTTGGAAAAACGGGACAGGACAAGAGCGCAGTATTTT. Residues: CASSLEKRDRTRAQYF.

The rearrangement joins TRBV7-8 to TRBJ1-4; tentative D call: TRBD1 (5 bases). From germline, CDR1 is SGHVS and CDR2 FQNEAQ. The CDR3 has 13 amino acids. V was clipped by 1 base and J by 6 bases, with 6 bases between them. The CDR3 region is CASSLGGYEKLFF. In DNA, the CDR3 is TGTGCCAGCAGCTTAGGGGGCTATGAAAAACTGTTTTTT. Filled out from reference TRBV7-8 and TRBJ1-4, the complete variable domain reads GAGVSQSPRYKVAKRGQDVALRCDPISGHVSLFWYQQALGQGPEFLTYFQNEAQLDKSGLPSDRFFAERPEGSVSTLKIQRTQQEDSAVYLCASSLGGYEKLFFGSGTQLSVL.

The genes are TRBV18 and TRBJ2-5; no clear D gene. Germline loops: CDR1 KGHSH, CDR2 LQKENI. This CDR3 has 14 residues. Trimming cost V 8 bases and J 2 bases, with 15 bases left between them. DNA of the CDR3: TGTGCCAGCCGCCGTGGGCAGAATCAAGAGACCCAGTACTTC. It yields the protein CASRRGQNQETQYF. The full variable domain, its missing parts supplied by reference TRBV18 and TRBJ2-5, is NAGVMQNPRHLVRRRGQEARLRCSPMKGHSHVYWYRQLPEEGLKFMVYLQKENIIDESGMPKERFSAEFPKEGPSILRIQQVVRGDSAAYFCASRRGQNQETQYFGPGTRLLVL.

In its sample, this clone was seen a few times. The chain employs TRBV10-1 and TRBJ1-1, with TRBD1 matching 7 bases. This CDR3 is 14 amino acids long. Germline lookup yields CDR1 WNHNN and CDR2 SYGVQD (reference sequence). V lost 6 bases, J lost 1 base, and 5 bases stayed unmatched. CDR3 protein: CASSRDSSNTEAFF. The CDR3 region has the DNA TGCGCCAGCAGCCGGGACAGCTCGAACACTGAAGCTTTCTTT.

The V gene is TRBV19, the J gene TRBJ1-2; 11 positions match TRBD1. The ends lost 6 bases at V and 2 bases at J; junction bases unmatched: 11. Per germline, CDR1 LNHDA and CDR2 SQIVND (reference sequence). CDR3 length: 17 amino acids. Here the CDR3 reads CASSPSGTGGPNYGYTF. CDR3 DNA: TGTGCCAGTAGCCCCTCCGGGACAGGGGGGCCCAACTATGGCTACACCTTC.

The V call is TRBV6-5, the J call TRBJ1-2, with D unclear. The germline CDR1 and CDR2 sequences are MNHEY and SVGAGI. This CDR3 is 11 amino acids long. Trimming left V 8 bases short and J 2 bases short, with 6 bases between. CDR3: CASFFNYGYTF. The CDR3 DNA reads as TGTGCCAGCTTCTTCAACTATGGCTACACCTTC.

The chain has TRBV27 and TRBJ1-1; 7 bases are shared with TRBD1. CDR1 MNHEY and CDR2 SMNVEV come from the germline V gene (reference sequence). The V and J ends lost 5 bases and 7 bases, in that order; junction bases with no gene match: 10. This CDR3 contains 14 residues. The CDR3 DNA sequence: TGTGCCAGCAGTACAGGGGCGGGGGGGGGTGAAGCTTTCTTT. Translation: CASSTGAGGGEAFF.

V is TRBV19 and J is TRBJ2-7; D possibly uses TRBD1 or TRBD2 (5 bases each). Germline values: CDR1 LNHDA, CDR2 SQIVND (reference sequence). The CDR3 has 15 amino acids. Trimming took 7 bases from V and 3 from J, leaving 19 bases between them. This CDR3 reads CASTPQDGAFYEQYF. The CDR3 DNA reads as TGTGCCAGTACCCCGCAGGACGGGGCTTTCTACGAGCAGTACTTC.

This chain's CDR3 is CASRDTQGDTEAFF. Written as DNA, the CDR3 is TGTGCCAGCAGGGACACCCAGGGAGACACTGAAGCTTTCTTT. The chain couples TRBV6-5 to TRBJ1-1; tentative D call: TRBD1 (5 bases). The CDR3 length is 14 residues. Germline-derived CDR1 and CDR2 are MNHEY and SVGAGI. V was clipped by 6 bases and J by 3 bases, with 14 bases between them.

The V and J genes are TRBV28 and TRBJ2-6; no firm D call. The CDR3 loop spans 18 amino acids. V was shortened by 5 bases and J by 0 bases, with 17 bases between the two germline ends. Per the germline V gene, CDR1 is MDHEN and CDR2 is SYDVKM. CDR3 nucleotides: TGTGCCAGCAGTGCCCTACCGGGTTTCGTCTCTGGGGCCAACGTCCTGACTTTC. Its protein is CASSALPGFVSGANVLTF.

The V call is TRBV5-1, the J call TRBJ2-3; D may be TRBD2 (6 bases). The CDR3 consists of 14 residues. Per the germline V gene, CDR1 is SGHRS and CDR2 is YFSETQ. Between the trimmed V and J ends, which lost 3 bases and 5 bases, there was a span of 13 bases. CDR3 loop: CASSYGGVRDTQYF. The CDR3 coding sequence is TGCGCCAGCAGCTACGGGGGTGTTCGAGATACGCAGTATTTT.

This sequence joins TRBV28 and TRBJ1-3; possible D gene TRBD1, 5 bases. Germline V CDR1 and CDR2: MDHEN, SYDVKM. The CDR3 consists of 15 residues. The germline V and J ends were trimmed by 5 bases and 6 bases, with 17 bases remaining between them. The CDR3 DNA sequence: TGTGCCAGCAGTCTCCCAGGGAGAACTATAAACACCATATATTTT. It is translated as CASSLPGRTINTIYF.

The chain has TRBV2 and TRBJ1-1; TRBD1 is a possible D gene (6 bases). CDR1 SNHLY and CDR2 FYNNEI come from the germline V gene. The CDR3 sequence is 15 residues long. V was cut by 7 bases and J by 2 bases, with 17 bases left in between. CDR3 region: CASTFSVTGNTEAFF. The CDR3 DNA reads TGTGCCAGCACTTTTTCTGTGACAGGAAACACTGAAGCTTTCTTT.

As DNA, the CDR3 is TGTGCCAGCAGCCGTAACAGGGATAATGGCTACACCTTC. Its translation is CASSRNRDNGYTF. This chain links TRBV3-1 (or the pseudogene TRBV3-2) with TRBJ1-2; D may be TRBD1 (6 bases). V was cut by 4 bases and J by 6 bases, with 12 bases left in between. The V gene's germline CDR1 is LGHDT and CDR2 YNNKEL (reference sequence). The CDR3 totals 13 residues.

The chain carries TRBV9 and TRBJ1-1; no reliable D call. V lost 4 bases, J lost 0 bases, and 13 bases lay in between. This CDR3 is 15 amino acids long. Per germline, CDR1 SGDLS and CDR2 YYNGEE. CDR3 DNA: TGTGCCAGCAGCCCTGGCGTGTTGATGAACACTGAAGCTTTCTTT. Translating gives CASSPGVLMNTEAFF.

This chain links TRBV5-5 with TRBJ2-2; 7 bases map to TRBD1. CDR3 length: 15 amino acids. Germline CDR1 SGHKS, CDR2 YYEKEE (reference sequence). V was clipped by 4 bases and J by 1 base; unmatched bases: 4. For the CDR3, the DNA is TGTGCCAGCAGCGCTAGGACAGGGAACACCGGGGAGCTGTTTTTT. Amino acid sequence: CASSARTGNTGELFF. Based on the CDR3 plus reference TRBV5-5 and TRBJ2-2, the full variable domain is DAGVTQSPTHLIKTRGQQVTLRCSPISGHKSVSWYQQVLGQGPQFIFQYYEKEERGRGNFPDRFSARQFPNYSSELNVNALLLGDSALYLCASSARTGNTGELFFGEGSRLTVL.

The genes are TRBV4-2 and TRBJ2-2; 9 bases are shared with TRBD2. J lost 6 bases, V lost 0 bases, and 11 bases had no gene match. This CDR3 region has 18 residues. CDR1 is LGHNA and CDR2 is YNFKEQ in the germline V gene. In nucleotides, the CDR3 is TGTGCCAGCAGCCAAGAGAGCCAGCGGGGGGCGGGGGCCGGGGAGCTGTTTTTT. Protein sequence: CASSQESQRGAGAGELFF.

The chain joins TRBV28 to TRBJ2-2; D is unresolved. CDR3 length: 14 amino acids. CDR1 and CDR2 (germline): MDHEN, SYDVKM. V gave up 5 bases and J gave up 8 bases, with 15 bases separating them. CDR3 bases: TGTGCCAGCAGTGGCCCGGATAATCGAGGGGAGCTGTTTTTT. This gives the protein CASSGPDNRGELFF.

CDR3 loop: CASSRGLAEETQYF. The DNA for the CDR3 is TGTGCCAGCAGCAGAGGCCTAGCCGAAGAGACCCAGTACTTC. The V and J genes are TRBV2 and TRBJ2-5, with a weak D call TRBD2 (5 bases). CDR1 and CDR2 (germline): SNHLY, FYNNEI. CDR3 length: 14 amino acids. V dropped 6 bases and J dropped 3 bases, with 14 bases sitting between them. The variable domain in full, completed from reference TRBV2 and TRBJ2-5, reads EPEVTQTPSHQVTQMGQEVILRCVPISNHLYFYWYRQILGQKVEFLVSFYNNEISEKSEIFDDQFSVERPDGSNFTLKIRSTKLEDSAMYFCASSRGLAEETQYFGPGTRLLVL.

This chain joins TRBV19 and TRBJ1-2, with D perhaps TRBD1 (6 bases). The CDR3 totals 15 residues. CDR1 is LNHDA and CDR2 is SQIVND in the germline V gene (reference sequence). Trimming cost V 6 bases and J 2 bases, with 16 bases left between them. CDR3 bases: TGTGCCAGTAGAGACTCGCAGGGGTTGAACTATGGCTACACCTTC. Translating gives CASRDSQGLNYGYTF. Full variable domain (outside the CDR3, taken from reference TRBV19 and TRBJ1-2): DGGITQSPKYLFRKEGQNVTLSCEQNLNHDAMYWYRQDPGQGLRLIYYSQIVNDFQKGDIAEGYSVSREKKESFPLTVTSAQKNPTAFYLCASRDSQGLNYGYTFGSGTRLTVV.